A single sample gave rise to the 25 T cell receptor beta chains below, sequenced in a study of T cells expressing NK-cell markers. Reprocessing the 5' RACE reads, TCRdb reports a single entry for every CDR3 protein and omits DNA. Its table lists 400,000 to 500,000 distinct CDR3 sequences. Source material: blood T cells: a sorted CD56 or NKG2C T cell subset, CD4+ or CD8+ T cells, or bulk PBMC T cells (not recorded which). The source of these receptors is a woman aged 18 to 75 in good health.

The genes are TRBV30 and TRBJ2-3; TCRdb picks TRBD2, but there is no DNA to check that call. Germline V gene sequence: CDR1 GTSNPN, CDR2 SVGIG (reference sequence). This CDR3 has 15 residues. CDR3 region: CAWSVLAGGPDTQYF.

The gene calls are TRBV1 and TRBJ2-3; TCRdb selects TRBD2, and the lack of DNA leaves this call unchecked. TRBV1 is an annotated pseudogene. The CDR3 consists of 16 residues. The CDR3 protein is CTSSQDPGGPTDTQYF.

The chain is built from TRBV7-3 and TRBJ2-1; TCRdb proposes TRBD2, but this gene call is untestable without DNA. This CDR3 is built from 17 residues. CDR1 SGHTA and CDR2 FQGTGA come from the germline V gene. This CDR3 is CASSRLAVMLPYNEQFF.

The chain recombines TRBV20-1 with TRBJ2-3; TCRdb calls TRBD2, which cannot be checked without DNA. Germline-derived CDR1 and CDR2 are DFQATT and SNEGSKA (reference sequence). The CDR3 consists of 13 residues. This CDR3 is CSAGGLSTDTQYF.

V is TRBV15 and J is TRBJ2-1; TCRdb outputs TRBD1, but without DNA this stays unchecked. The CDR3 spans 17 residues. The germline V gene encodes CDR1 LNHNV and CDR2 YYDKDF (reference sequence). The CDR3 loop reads CATSRETTGVGAFEQFF.

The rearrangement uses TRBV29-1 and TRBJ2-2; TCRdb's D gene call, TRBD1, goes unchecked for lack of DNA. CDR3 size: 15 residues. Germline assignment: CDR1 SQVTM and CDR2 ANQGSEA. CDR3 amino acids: CSAQGAGANTGELFF.

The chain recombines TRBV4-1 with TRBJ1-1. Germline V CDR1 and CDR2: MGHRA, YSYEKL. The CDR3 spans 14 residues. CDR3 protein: CASSQVDWNTEAFF.

CDR3 region: CASSLLGGRNSEQYF. V is TRBV7-3 and J is TRBJ2-7; checking the TCRdb D call of TRBD1 is not possible without DNA. The CDR3 is made up of 15 amino acids. In germline, CDR1 is SGHTA, CDR2 FQGTGA.

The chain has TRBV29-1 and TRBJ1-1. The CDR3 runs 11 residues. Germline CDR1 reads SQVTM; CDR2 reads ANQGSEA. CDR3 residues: CSVTIHTEAFF.

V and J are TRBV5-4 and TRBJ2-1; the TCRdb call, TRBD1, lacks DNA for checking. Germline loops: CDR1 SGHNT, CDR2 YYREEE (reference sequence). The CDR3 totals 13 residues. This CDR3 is CASSLPLYNEQFF.

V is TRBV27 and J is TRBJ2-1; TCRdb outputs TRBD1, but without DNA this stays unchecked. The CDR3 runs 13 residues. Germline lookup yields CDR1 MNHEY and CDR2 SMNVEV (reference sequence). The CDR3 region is CASSPPRGGEQFF.

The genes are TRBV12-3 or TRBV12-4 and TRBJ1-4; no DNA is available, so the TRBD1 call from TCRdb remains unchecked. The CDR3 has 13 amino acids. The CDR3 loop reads CASSDEGGGKLFF.

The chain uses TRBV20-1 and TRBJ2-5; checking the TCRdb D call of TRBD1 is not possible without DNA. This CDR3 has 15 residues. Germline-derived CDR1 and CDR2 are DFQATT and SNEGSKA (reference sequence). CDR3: CSAPAAGGFQETQYF.

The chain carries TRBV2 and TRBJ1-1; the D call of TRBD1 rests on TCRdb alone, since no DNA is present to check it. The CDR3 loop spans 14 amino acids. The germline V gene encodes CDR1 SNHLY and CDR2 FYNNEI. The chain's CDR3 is CASSATGPNTEAFF.

The CDR3 spells CASSRPGQSNEKLFF. The chain recombines TRBV7-9 with TRBJ1-4; the TCRdb D gene call, TRBD1, has no DNA to confirm it. The CDR3 totals 15 residues. Germline V lookup: CDR1 SEHNR, CDR2 FQNEAQ (reference sequence).

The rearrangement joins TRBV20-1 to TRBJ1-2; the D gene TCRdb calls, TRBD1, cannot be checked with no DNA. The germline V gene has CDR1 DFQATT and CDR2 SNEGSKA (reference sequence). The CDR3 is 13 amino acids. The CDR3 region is CSARDPGSYGYTF.

This CDR3 reads CASSLHEGLNTEAFF. This chain uses TRBV5-1 with TRBJ1-1. CDR3 length equals 15 residues. The germline V gene encodes CDR1 SGHRS and CDR2 YFSETQ.

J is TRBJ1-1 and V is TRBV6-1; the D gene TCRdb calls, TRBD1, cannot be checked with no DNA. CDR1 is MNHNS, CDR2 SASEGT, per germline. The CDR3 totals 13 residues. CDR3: CASRGGQYTEAFF.

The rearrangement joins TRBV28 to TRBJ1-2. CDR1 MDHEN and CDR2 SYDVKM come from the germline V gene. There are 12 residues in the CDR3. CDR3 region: CASSQRSYGYTF.

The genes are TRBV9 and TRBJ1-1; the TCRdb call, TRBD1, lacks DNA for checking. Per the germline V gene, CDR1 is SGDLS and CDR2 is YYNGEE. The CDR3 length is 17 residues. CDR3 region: CASSVVGTGLINTEAFF.

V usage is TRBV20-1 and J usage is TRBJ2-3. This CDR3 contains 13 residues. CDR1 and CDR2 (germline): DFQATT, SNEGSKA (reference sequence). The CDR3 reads CSARDPSTDTQYF.

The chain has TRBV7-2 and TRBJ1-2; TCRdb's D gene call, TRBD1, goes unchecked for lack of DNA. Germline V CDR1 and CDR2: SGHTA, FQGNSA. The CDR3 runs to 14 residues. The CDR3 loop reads CASSFTGDYYGYTF.

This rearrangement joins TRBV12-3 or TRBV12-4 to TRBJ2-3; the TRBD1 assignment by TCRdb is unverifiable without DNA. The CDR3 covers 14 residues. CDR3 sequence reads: CASSTGGIVDTQYF.

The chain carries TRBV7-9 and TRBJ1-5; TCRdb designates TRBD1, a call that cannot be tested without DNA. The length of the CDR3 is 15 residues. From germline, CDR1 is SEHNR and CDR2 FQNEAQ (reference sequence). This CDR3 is CASSLVGGGFQPQHF.

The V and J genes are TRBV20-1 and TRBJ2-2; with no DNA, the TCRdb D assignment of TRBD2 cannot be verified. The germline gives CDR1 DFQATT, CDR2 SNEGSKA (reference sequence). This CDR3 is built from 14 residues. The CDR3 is CSARVGLHTGELFF.